This entry concerns a single TCR beta chain. The sample originates from a study of radiation and T cells in renal cell carcinoma. The germline V and J ends were trimmed by 1 base and 0 bases, with 12 bases remaining between them. The V gene's germline CDR1 is SGHRS and CDR2 YFSETQ. This CDR3 region has 16 residues. The method was immunoSEQ multiplex PCR; TCRdb's version includes in-frame clones alone and lacks a portion of them. Here the sample spans roughly 140,000 clones, roughly 90% being singletons. The time point was: blood 2 weeks post-SBRT. As for treatment: 15 Gy SBRT to primary tumor, nephrectomy 4 weeks later. Serial blood draws occurred at baseline and 2 and 4 weeks post-SBRT. The patient's renal cell carcinoma had clear cell pathology.

Specimen: blood, collected from a patient whose treatment included radiotherapy and nephrectomy. The clonotype comes from a woman in her 50s with renal cell carcinoma. This chain joins TRBV5-1 and TRBJ2-3, with D perhaps TRBD2 (6 bases). The CDR3 sequence: CASSLTWGTSTDTQYF. In DNA, the CDR3 is TGCGCCAGCAGCTTGACCTGGGGGACTAGCACAGATACGCAGTATTTT.